The 21 T cell receptor beta chains reported below all come from one sample, sequenced in a study of OX40 agonist ivuxolimab in advanced cancers. Profiled with immunoSEQ multiplex PCR; TCRdb holds only in-frame clones, not every one. The sample has about 86,000 clones, roughly nine tenths seen once. The sample consisted of CD4+ or CD8+ T cells sorted from blood, taken in a trial of the OX40 agonist ivuxolimab. These receptors came from an adult with an advanced solid tumor such as melanoma, head and neck, liver or kidney cancer.

Comment on this clone: The sample carries other DNA sequences with the same CDR3. The chain recombines TRBV27 with TRBJ2-2; no firm D call. The CDR3 is 12 residues long. From germline, CDR1 is MNHEY and CDR2 SMNVEV (reference sequence). The V end was cut by 2 bases, the J end by 6 bases, with 4 bases between. CDR3: CASSLVAGELFF. CDR3 in DNA: TGTGCCAGCAGTTTAGTTGCCGGGGAGCTGTTTTTT.

The V call is TRBV4-1, the J call TRBJ1-4; D unresolved. The CDR3 loop spans 18 amino acids. Germline V gene sequence: CDR1 MGHRA, CDR2 YSYEKL. V lost 0 bases and J 9 bases, leaving 23 bases between the germline ends. CDR3 sequence: CASSQDQVARNVRQKLFF. The CDR3, as DNA: TGCGCCAGCAGCCAAGATCAGGTGGCCAGAAATGTACGTCAAAAACTGTTTTTT.

This chain uses TRBV27 with TRBJ2-3; the D is unclear. The germline V gene encodes CDR1 MNHEY and CDR2 SMNVEV (reference sequence). CDR3 length: 11 residues. V was clipped by 4 bases and J by 5 bases, with 4 bases between them. The chain's CDR3 is CASSSRDTQYF. The CDR3 DNA follows: TGTGCCAGCAGTTCCAGAGATACGCAGTATTTT.

CDR3 in DNA: TGTGCCATCAGGGGGGCTCCGAACACCGGGGAGCTGTTTTTT. It translates to CAIRGAPNTGELFF. The chain links TRBV10-3 to TRBJ2-2; D might be TRBD1 (6 bases). Trimming shortened V by 6 bases and J by 0 bases, and 8 bases separated the two germline ends. This CDR3 spans 14 amino acids. Germline V gene sequence: CDR1 ENHRY, CDR2 SYGVKD.

The rearrangement links TRBV4-1 to TRBJ2-1; D is undetermined. This CDR3 is 14 amino acids long. Trimming removed 4 bases at V and 2 bases at J, with 9 bases between. The germline CDR1 and CDR2 sequences are MGHRA and YSYEKL. The CDR3 coding sequence is TGCGCCAGCAGCCCAGTGGCAGCCTACAATGAGCAGTTCTTC. Translated: CASSPVAAYNEQFF.

This chain joins TRBV4-1 and TRBJ1-1; D ambiguous. CDR1 is MGHRA, CDR2 YSYEKL, per germline. This CDR3 is built from 12 residues. V was clipped by 4 bases and J by 5 bases, with 8 bases between them. Here the CDR3 reads CASSRGGTEAFF. The CDR3 bases are TGCGCCAGCAGCCGGGGAGGGACTGAAGCTTTCTTT.

The gene calls are TRBV5-1 and TRBJ2-7; the D is unclear. The CDR3 spans 12 residues. V shed 8 bases and J shed 2 bases, with 11 bases lying between them. The germline V gene has CDR1 SGHRS and CDR2 YFSETQ. The CDR3 protein is CASKGFTYEQYF. The CDR3 coding sequence is TGCGCCAGTAAGGGATTTACCTACGAGCAGTACTTC.

This chain links TRBV4-1 with TRBJ2-7, with D maybe TRBD1 (5 bases). The CDR3 loop spans 15 amino acids. From germline, CDR1 is MGHRA and CDR2 YSYEKL. The V gene lost 0 bases and the J gene lost 4 bases, with 13 bases spanning the gap. The CDR3 spells CASSQEERGMYEQYF. The CDR3 bases are TGCGCCAGCAGCCAAGAAGAAAGGGGAATGTACGAGCAGTACTTC.

This clone showed up just once. The chain links TRBV16 to TRBJ1-3; D gene ambiguous. The CDR3 has 14 residues. Trimming stripped 3 bases from V and 3 bases from J, with 9 bases between. CDR1 and CDR2 from the germline V gene are KGHSY and FQNENV. The DNA of the CDR3 is TGTGCCAGCAGCCACTCGGGGAATGGAAACACCATATATTTT. Encoded protein: CASSHSGNGNTIYF.

The chain is built from TRBV7-9 and TRBJ2-5, with TRBD2 matching 9 bases. With the DNA end fitting TRBJ2-7 better, the J assignment may be wrong. The CDR3 has 15 amino acids. CDR1 and CDR2 (germline): SEHNR, FQNEAQ (reference sequence). CDR3 coding DNA: TGTGCCAGCAGCTTACTCGCGGGAGGGTCTTACGAGCAGTACTTC. Amino acid sequence: CASSLLAGGSYEQYF.

This CDR3 reads CAWSVRGSPLHF. The CDR3 region has the DNA TGTGCCTGGAGTGTACGAGGGTCACCCCTCCACTTT. The chain recombines TRBV30 with TRBJ1-6; D unclear. This CDR3 has 12 amino acids. The germline V gene encodes CDR1 GTSNPN and CDR2 SVGIG (reference sequence). With 0 bases removed from V and 10 bases from J, the gap between germline ends came to 7 bases.

The chain has TRBV27 and TRBJ2-5; D might be TRBD2 (6 bases). The DNA matches TRBJ2-7 better at its end, which makes the J call doubtful. CDR1 is MNHEY, CDR2 SMNVEV, per germline (reference sequence). CDR3 size: 15 residues. The CDR3 nucleotides are TGTGCCAGCAGCATGGGACTCCCGACCATCTACGAGCAGTACTTC. The encoded protein is CASSMGLPTIYEQYF.

The sample holds one count of this clone. The chain joins TRBV28 to TRBJ1-4, with no clear D. Germline values: CDR1 MDHEN, CDR2 SYDVKM. V lost 6 bases to trimming and J lost 0 bases, with 8 bases between them. This CDR3 has 14 amino acids. This chain's CDR3 is CASSPDSTNEKLFF. As DNA, the CDR3 is TGTGCCAGCAGCCCGGATTCAACTAATGAAAAACTGTTTTTT.

This clone was observed a few times. This chain joins TRBV5-1 and TRBJ1-2; 7 bases map to TRBD1. Germline V lookup: CDR1 SGHRS, CDR2 YFSETQ. J was trimmed by 5 bases and V by 0 bases; bases with no gene match: 7. The CDR3 has 15 amino acids. CDR3 DNA sequence: TGCGCCAGCAGCTTGGCTCCGGACAGGCTATATGGCTACACCTTC. This sequence encodes CASSLAPDRLYGYTF.

The CDR3 reads CSVEGGIQGLAYEQYF. CDR3 bases: TGCAGCGTTGAAGGGGGGATACAGGGCCTTGCTTACGAGCAGTACTTC. The gene calls are TRBV29-1 and TRBJ2-7; TRBD1 is a possible D gene (6 bases). With 1 base removed from V and 4 bases from J, the gap between germline ends came to 20 bases. Germline lookup yields CDR1 SQVTM and CDR2 ANQGSEA. The CDR3 extends over 16 amino acids.

The V call is TRBV30, the J call TRBJ2-4; a weak D match, TRBD1 (5 bases). Per germline, CDR1 GTSNPN and CDR2 SVGIG (reference sequence). The ends were cut back, 6 bases at V and 5 bases at J, with 14 bases in the middle. The CDR3 is 13 residues long. The CDR3 protein is CACQGNRENIQYF. DNA of the CDR3: TGTGCCTGTCAGGGAAATCGGGAAAACATTCAGTACTTC.

This sequence joins TRBV4-1 and TRBJ2-3; TRBD2 agrees at 8 bases. Germline trimming cut 2 bases from V and 4 bases from J; bases unmatched to any gene: 8. This CDR3 is built from 16 residues. Germline values: CDR1 MGHRA, CDR2 YSYEKL. The CDR3 DNA reads TGCGCCAGCAGCCAATTTAGCGGGATCAGGGCAGATACGCAGTATTTT. Its translation: CASSQFSGIRADTQYF.

The rearrangement links TRBV19 to TRBJ2-1, with 8 bases matching TRBD2. The CDR3 totals 20 residues. V trimming: 8 bases; J trimming: 3 bases; junction bases outside the gene matches: 24. The germline V gene has CDR1 LNHDA and CDR2 SQIVND (reference sequence). The CDR3: CASSAGGGRFFQRDYNEQFF. For the CDR3, the DNA is TGTGCCAGTTCCGCAGGTGGCGGGAGGTTTTTTCAGAGGGACTACAATGAGCAGTTCTTC.

This clone was found a few times. J is TRBJ1-5 and V is TRBV28, with 7 nucleotides matching TRBD1. Trimming took 3 bases from V and 7 from J; bases not matched to a gene: 3. Per the germline V gene, CDR1 is MDHEN and CDR2 is SYDVKM. The CDR3 loop spans 13 amino acids. CDR3 in amino acids: CASSLDRTQPQHF. CDR3 bases: TGTGCCAGCAGTTTGGACAGGACACAGCCCCAGCATTTT.

V gene TRBV27 combines with J gene TRBJ2-7; TRBD1 aligns across 10 bases. The length of the CDR3 is 17 residues. Trimming at V came to 2 bases and at J to 3 bases, leaving 10 bases not matched to a gene. CDR1 and CDR2 (germline): MNHEY, SMNVEV (reference sequence). CDR3 sequence (DNA): TGTGCCAGCAGTTTAGTAAATTCCGGGACAGGGGTCTACGAGCAGTACTTC. This gives the protein CASSLVNSGTGVYEQYF.

The rearrangement uses TRBV7-3 and TRBJ2-1, with TRBD2 identical over 8 bases. Germline CDR1 SGHTA, CDR2 FQGTGA. This CDR3 region has 17 residues. Unmatched junction bases numbered 9, after V lost 5 bases and J lost 0 bases. The CDR3 here is CASSASTSGSSYNEQFF. CDR3 DNA sequence: TGTGCCAGCAGCGCCTCAACTAGCGGAAGCTCCTACAATGAGCAGTTCTTC.